Listed here is a single T cell receptor beta chain. This record belongs to a study of T cell changes during pregnancy in multiple sclerosis. The CDR3 contains 16 residues. Germline V gene data show CDR1 as ENHRY and CDR2 as SYGVKD. With 4 bases clipped from V and 4 bases from J, the junction kept 2 bases outside the gene matches. TCRdb's copy holds only in-frame clones and misses some; the assay was immunoSEQ multiplex PCR. Of tens of thousands of clones detected, 92% appear once; the ten largest clones hold 0.25%. This clonotype was obtained from a female donor with multiple sclerosis, enrolled in a pregnancy study. This specimen consisted of CD4+ T cells from peripheral blood mononuclear cells, obtained in the third trimester of pregnancy. The V call is TRBV10-3, the J call TRBJ2-2, with 14 positions matching TRBD2. Here the CDR3 reads CAISGGLAGATGELFF. For the CDR3, the DNA is TGTGCCATCAGTGGGGGACTAGCGGGAGCCACCGGGGAGCTGTTTTTT.